The clone carrying this T cell receptor beta chain was seen more than once but under ten times. Its target is not known. This sample stems from a study of cytomegalovirus exposure and HLA in healthy donors. Study conclusions and caveats: It was confirmed in vitro that a few of the CMV-associated chains were specific for CMV antigens.

This table comes from immunoSEQ multiplex PCR, and its TCRdb copy is limited to in-frame clones, with some not included. The data contain some 98,000 clones, roughly nine tenths of them seen just once; the ten biggest clones take up about 4%. The clonotype comes from a woman in her 30s in good health and CMV-seronegative. The sequenced sample was PBMCs.

The CDR3 region is CASTTTDRDTGELFF. Here the CDR3 DNA reads TGTGCCAGCACCACTACGGACAGGGACACCGGGGAGCTGTTTTTT. J is TRBJ2-2 and V is TRBV14, with 8 bases fitting TRBD1. J gave up 3 bases and V 7 bases, and 7 bases lay outside the gene matches. CDR1 SGHDN and CDR2 FVKESK come from the germline V gene. The CDR3 totals 15 residues.